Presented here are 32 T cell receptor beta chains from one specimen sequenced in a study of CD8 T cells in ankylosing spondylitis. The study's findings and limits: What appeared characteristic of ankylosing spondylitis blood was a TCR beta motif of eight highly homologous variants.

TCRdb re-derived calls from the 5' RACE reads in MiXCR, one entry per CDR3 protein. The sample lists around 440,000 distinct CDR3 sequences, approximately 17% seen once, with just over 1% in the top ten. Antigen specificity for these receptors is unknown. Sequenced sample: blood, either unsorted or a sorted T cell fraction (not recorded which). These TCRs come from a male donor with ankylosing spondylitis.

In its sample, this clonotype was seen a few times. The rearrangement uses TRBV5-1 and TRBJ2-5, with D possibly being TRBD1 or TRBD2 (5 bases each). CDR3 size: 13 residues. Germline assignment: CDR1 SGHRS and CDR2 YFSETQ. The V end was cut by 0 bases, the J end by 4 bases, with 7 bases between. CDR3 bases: TGCGCCAGCAGCTTGGAGGGGAGAGAGACCCAGTACTTC. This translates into CASSLEGRETQYF. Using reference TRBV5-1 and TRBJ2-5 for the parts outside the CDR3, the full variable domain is KAGVTQTPRYLIKTRGQQVTLSCSPISGHRSVSWYQQTPGQGLQFLFEYFSETQRNKGNFPGRFSGRQFSNSRSEMNVSTLELGDSALYLCASSLEGRETQYFGPGTRLLVL.

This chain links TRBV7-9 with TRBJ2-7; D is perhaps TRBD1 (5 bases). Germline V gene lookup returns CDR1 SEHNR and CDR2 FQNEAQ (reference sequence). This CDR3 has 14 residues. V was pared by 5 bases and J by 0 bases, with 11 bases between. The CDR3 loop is CASSNPTVSYEQYF. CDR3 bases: TGTGCCAGCAGCAACCCGACAGTCTCCTACGAGCAGTACTTC.

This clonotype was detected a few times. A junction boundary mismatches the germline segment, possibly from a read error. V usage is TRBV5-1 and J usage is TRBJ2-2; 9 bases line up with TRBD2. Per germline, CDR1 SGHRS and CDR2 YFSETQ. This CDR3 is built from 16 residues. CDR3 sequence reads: CASSPAGRGGTGDLFF. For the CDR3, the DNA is TGCGCCAGCAGCCCCGCCGGGCGGGGGGGCACCGGGGACCTGTTTTTT.

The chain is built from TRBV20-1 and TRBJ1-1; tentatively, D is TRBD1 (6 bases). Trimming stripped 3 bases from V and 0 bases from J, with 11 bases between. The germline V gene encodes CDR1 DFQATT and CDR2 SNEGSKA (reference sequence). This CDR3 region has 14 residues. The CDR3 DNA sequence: TGCAGTGCTAGCTCCTGGACAGTGAACACTGAAGCTTTCTTT. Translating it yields CSASSWTVNTEAFF.

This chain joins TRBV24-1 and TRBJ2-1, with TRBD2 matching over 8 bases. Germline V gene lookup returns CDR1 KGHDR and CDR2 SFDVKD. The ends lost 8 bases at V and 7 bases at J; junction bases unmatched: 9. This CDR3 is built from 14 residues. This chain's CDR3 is CATMGTGGPNEQFF. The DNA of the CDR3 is TGTGCCACCATGGGGACGGGAGGGCCGAATGAGCAGTTCTTC.

CDR3 sequence reads: CAIPRDRANTGELFF. The CDR3 DNA follows: TGTGCCATCCCAAGGGACAGGGCGAACACCGGGGAGCTGTTTTTT. The V gene is TRBV6-2 or TRBV6-3, the J gene TRBJ2-2, with 9 bases lining up with TRBD1. V lost 10 bases and J lost 0; bases outside the gene matches: 6. Looked up from germline, CDR1 is MNHEY and CDR2 is SVGEGT. The CDR3 is made up of 15 amino acids.

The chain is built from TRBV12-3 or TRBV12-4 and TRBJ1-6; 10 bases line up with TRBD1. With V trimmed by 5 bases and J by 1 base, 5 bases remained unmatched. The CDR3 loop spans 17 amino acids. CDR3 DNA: TGTGCCAGCAGTCTAGGGGGACAGGGGTCCTATAATTCACCCCTCCACTTT. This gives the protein CASSLGGQGSYNSPLHF.

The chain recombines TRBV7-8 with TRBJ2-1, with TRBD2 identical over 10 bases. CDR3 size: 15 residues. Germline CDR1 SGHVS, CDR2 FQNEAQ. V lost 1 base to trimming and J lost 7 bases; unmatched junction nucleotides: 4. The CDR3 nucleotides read TGTGCCAGCAGCTTAGAAGCGGGAGGGGGTAATGAGCAGTTCTTC. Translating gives CASSLEAGGGNEQFF.

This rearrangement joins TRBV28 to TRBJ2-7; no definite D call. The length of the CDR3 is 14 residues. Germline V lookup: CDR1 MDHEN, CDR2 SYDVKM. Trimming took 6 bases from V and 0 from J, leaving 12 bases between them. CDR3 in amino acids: CASRLSRSSYEQYF. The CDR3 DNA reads TGTGCCAGCAGACTTTCACGGAGCTCCTACGAGCAGTACTTC.

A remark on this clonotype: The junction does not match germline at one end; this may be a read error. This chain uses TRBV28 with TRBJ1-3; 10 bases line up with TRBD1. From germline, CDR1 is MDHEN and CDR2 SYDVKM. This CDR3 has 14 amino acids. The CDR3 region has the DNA TGTGCCAGCCTGACAGGGGGCTCTGGAAACACCACATATTTT. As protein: CASLTGGSGNTTYF.

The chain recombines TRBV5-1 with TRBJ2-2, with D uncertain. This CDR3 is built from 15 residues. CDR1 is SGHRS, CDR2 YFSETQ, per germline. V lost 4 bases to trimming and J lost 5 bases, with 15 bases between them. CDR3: CASSLRPQATGELFF. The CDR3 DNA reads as TGCGCCAGCAGCCTTCGACCCCAGGCGACCGGGGAGCTGTTTTTT.

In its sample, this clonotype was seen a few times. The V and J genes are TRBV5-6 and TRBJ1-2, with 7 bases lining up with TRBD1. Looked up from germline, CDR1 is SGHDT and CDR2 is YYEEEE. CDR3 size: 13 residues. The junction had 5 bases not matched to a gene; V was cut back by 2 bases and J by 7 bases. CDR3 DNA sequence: TGTGCCAGCAGCTTTGACAGGGAGGGTGGCTACACCTTC. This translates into CASSFDREGGYTF. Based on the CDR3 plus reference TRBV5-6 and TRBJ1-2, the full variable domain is DAGVTQSPTHLIKTRGQQVTLRCSPKSGHDTVSWYQQALGQGPQFIFQYYEEEERQRGNFPDRFSGHQFPNYSSELNVNALLLGDSALYLCASSFDREGGYTFGSGTRLTVV.

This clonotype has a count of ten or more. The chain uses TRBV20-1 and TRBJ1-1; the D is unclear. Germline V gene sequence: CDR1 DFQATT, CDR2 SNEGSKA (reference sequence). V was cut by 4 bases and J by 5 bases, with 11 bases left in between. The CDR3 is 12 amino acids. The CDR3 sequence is CSATRSRTEAFF. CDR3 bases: TGCAGTGCTACTAGGTCACGGACTGAAGCTTTCTTT.

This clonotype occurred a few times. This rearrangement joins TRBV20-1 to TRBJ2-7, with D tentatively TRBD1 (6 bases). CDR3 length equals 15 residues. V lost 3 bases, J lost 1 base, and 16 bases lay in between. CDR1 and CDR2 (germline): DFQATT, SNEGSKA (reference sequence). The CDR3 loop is CSARDSRDISYEQYF. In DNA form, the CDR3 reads TGCAGTGCTAGGGATAGCCGGGACATTTCCTACGAGCAGTACTTC.

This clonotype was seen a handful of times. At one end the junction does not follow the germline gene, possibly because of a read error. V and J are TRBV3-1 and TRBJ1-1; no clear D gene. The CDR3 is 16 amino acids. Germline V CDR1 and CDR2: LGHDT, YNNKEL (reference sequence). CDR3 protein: CASSRHFVMMNTEVFF. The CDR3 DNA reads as TGTGCCAGCAGCCGGCATTTCGTGATGATGAACACTGAAGTTTTCTTT. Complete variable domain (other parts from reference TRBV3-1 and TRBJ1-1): DTAVSQTPKYLVTQMGNDKSIKCEQNLGHDTMYWYKQDSKKFLKIMFSYNNKELIINETVPNRFSPKSPDKAHLNLHINSLELGDSAVYFCASSRHFVMMNTEVFFGQGTRLTVV.

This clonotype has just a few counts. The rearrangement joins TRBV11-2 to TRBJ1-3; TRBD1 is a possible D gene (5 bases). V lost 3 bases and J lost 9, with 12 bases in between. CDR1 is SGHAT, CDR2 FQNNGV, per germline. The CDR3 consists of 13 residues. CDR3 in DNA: TGTGCCAGCAGCTTTAGGGGAAGGGGCACCATATATTTT. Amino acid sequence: CASSFRGRGTIYF.

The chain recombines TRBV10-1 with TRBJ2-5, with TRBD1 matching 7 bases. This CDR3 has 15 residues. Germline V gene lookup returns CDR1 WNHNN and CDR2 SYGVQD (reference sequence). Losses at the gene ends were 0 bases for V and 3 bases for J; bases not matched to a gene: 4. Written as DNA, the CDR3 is TGCGCCAGCAGTGAGTCGGGGACAGAGGAAGAGACCCAGTACTTC. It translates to CASSESGTEEETQYF.

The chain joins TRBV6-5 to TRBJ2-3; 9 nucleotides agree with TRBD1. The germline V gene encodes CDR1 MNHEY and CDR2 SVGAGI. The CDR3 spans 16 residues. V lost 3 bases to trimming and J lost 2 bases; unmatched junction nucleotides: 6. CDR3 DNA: TGTGCCAGCAGTTATACACGGACAGGGGTCACAGATACGCAGTATTTT. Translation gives CASSYTRTGVTDTQYF.

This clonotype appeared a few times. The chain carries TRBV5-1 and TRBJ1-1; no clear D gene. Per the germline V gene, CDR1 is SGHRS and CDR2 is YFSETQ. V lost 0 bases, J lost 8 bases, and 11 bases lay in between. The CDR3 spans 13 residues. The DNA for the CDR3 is TGCGCCAGCAGCTTGGGGCAGGACGCGGAAGCTTTCTTT. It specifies CASSLGQDAEAFF.

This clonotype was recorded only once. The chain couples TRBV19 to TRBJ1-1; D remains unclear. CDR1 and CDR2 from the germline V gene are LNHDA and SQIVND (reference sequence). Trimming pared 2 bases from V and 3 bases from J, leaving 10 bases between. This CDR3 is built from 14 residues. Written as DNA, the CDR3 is TGTGCCAGTAGTATATGGCAATGGGACACTGAAGCTTTCTTT. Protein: CASSIWQWDTEAFF.

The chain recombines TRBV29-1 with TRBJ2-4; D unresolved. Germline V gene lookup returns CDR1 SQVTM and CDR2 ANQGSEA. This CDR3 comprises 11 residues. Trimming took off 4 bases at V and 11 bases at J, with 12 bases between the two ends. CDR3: CSVVVGKVQYF. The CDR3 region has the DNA TGCAGCGTTGTAGTAGGGAAGGTTCAGTACTTC.

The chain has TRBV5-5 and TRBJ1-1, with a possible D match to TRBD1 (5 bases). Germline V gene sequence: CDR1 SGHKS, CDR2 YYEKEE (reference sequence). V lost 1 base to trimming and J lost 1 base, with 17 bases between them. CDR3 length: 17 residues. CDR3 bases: TGTGCCAGCAGCTTGAATTTTGGGGGTAGGGGGAACACTGAAGCTTTCTTT. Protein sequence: CASSLNFGGRGNTEAFF.

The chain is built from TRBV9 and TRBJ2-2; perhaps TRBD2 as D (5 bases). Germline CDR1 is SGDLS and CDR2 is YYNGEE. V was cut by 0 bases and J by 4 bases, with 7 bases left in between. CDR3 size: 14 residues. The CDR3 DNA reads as TGTGCCAGCAGCGTAGGAGGGTTCACCGGGGAGCTGTTTTTT. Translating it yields CASSVGGFTGELFF. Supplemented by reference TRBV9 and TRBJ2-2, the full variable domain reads DSGVTQTPKHLITATGQRVTLRCSPRSGDLSVYWYQQSLDQGLQFLIQYYNGEERAKGNILERFSAQQFPDLHSELNLSSLELGDSALYFCASSVGGFTGELFFGEGSRLTVL.

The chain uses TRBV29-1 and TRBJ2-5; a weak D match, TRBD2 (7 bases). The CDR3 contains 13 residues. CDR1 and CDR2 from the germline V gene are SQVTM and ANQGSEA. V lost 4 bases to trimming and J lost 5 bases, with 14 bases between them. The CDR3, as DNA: TGCAGCGTTGTGGGGGGGCAGGGTGAGACCCAGTACTTC. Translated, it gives CSVVGGQGETQYF.

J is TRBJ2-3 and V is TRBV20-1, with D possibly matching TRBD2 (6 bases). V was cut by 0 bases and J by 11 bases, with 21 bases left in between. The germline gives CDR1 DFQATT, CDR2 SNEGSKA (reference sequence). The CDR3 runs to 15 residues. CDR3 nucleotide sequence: TGCAGTGCTAGAGATATGTGGGAGGCCCAGATGGGGCAGTATTTT. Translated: CSARDMWEAQMGQYF.

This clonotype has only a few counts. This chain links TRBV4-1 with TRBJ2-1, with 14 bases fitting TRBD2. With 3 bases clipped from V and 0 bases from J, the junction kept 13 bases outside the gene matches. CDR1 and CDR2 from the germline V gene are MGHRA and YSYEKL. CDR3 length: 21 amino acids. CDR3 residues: CASSHPQGLAGGLSSYNEQFF. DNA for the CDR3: TGCGCCAGCAGCCATCCTCAAGGACTAGCGGGGGGACTTAGCTCCTACAATGAGCAGTTCTTC.

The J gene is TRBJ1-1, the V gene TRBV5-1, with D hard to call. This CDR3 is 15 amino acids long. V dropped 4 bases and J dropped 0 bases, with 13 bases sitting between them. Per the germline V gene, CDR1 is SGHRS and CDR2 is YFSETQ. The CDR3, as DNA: TGCGCCAGCAGCCCGGCAGCGAAAATGAACACTGAAGCTTTCTTT. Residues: CASSPAAKMNTEAFF.

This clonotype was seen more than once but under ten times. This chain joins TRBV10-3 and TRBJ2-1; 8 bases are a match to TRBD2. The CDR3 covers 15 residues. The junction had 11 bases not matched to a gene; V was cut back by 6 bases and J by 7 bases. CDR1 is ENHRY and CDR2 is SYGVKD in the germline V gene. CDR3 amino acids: CAIRNAGGQGNEQFF. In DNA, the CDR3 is TGTGCCATCAGGAATGCGGGGGGTCAGGGTAATGAGCAGTTCTTC.

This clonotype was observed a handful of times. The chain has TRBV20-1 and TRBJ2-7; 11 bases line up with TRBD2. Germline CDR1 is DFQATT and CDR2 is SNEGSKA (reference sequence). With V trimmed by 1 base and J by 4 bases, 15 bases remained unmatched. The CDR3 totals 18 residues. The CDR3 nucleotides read TGCAGTGCTAGAGTGTCCTCCCCCCCGGGGACTAGCGGATACGAGCAGTACTTC. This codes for CSARVSSPPGTSGYEQYF.

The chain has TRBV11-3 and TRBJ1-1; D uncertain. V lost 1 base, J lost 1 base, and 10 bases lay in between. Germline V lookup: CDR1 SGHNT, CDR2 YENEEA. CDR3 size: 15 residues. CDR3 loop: CASSLGTIGNTEAFF. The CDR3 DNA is TGTGCCAGCAGCTTAGGGACCATCGGGAACACTGAAGCTTTCTTT.

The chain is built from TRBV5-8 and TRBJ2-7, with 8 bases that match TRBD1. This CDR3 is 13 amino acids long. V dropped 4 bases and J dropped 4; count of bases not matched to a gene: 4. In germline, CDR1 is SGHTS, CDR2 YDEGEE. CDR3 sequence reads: CASSNGQGYEQYF. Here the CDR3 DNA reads TGTGCCAGCAGCAACGGACAGGGTTACGAGCAGTACTTC.

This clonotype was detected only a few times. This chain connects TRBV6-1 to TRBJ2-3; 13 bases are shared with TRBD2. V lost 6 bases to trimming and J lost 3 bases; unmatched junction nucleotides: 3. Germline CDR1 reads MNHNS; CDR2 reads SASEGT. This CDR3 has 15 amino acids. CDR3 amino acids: CASRRTSGGTDTQYF. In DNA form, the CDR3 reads TGTGCCAGCAGAAGGACTAGCGGGGGTACAGATACGCAGTATTTT.